A single T cell receptor (beta chain) is shown here with its context. No antigen is known for it. No base quality information exists; no much larger clone differs at one position. Each donor gave one peripheral blood draw, approximately 0.11 L on average, collected into heparinised tubes. A BD FACSAria II and a panel including CD45RO, CCR7, CD25, CD127, CD95 and CD27 were used to sort naive, central memory, regulatory and stem cell-like memory CD4+ T cells. All sorted populations exceeded 98% purity. PBMCs were isolated right away by Lymphoprep density gradient centrifugation and were stained directly, without culture. Samples were stained and sorted in pairs, with one healthy donor and one patient per experiment, so that batch effects were minimized. Taken from cysteine to phenylalanine, the CDR3 has 15 residues. Only CDR3 DNA is held: 45 bases, read in frame from base 1. In the germline V gene, CDR1 corresponds to SGHRS and CDR2 to YFSETQ. Clipping removes 4 bases from V and 1 base from J, with 5 as the unmatched junction base count.

The entire amount of isolated RNA was reverse transcribed using the High Capacity cDNA Reverse Transcription Kit, so the sequenced TCRB transcripts were expressed ones. Naive, central memory and regulatory T cell samples underwent deep immunoSEQ sequencing, averaging approximately 3.5 million total reads per sample. Sorted cells were lysed in RLT buffer, and RNA was extracted using DNase-treated RNeasy Micro or Mini kits according to cell number. To prevent cross-contamination, each cell subset was processed individually, whereas patient and healthy donor samples were processed jointly. Using the immunoSEQ multiplex PCR, TCRB sequences were amplified from cDNA into 87-bp fragments spanning the CDR3 region. Amplicons were sequenced on the Illumina HiSeq platform. The study's own analysis went as follows. PCR bias was computationally corrected using synthetic template baselines, reads within Hamming distance 2 were collapsed, and singletons that could not be merged were discarded. Reads were aligned against IMGT to assign V, D and J genes, CDR3 length and insertions or deletions at six rearrangement sites. Within each subset, clonotype counts were normalized to sorted cell number, after which true diversity and Gini coefficients were computed with the tcR R package. The overlap coefficient, calculated on TCRB nucleotide sequences, was used to quantify repertoire sharing. Out-of-frame TCRB sequences from naive cells were analyzed to stand in for the pre-selection repertoire. This immuneACCESS table, as held by TCRdb, lists in-frame sequences with V and J called but not all clones. Of the missing ones, under half trace to an unresolved V gene in checked studies; the others have no known cause. V, J and clone size were drawn from that table, and D and trimming were deduced from the DNA. This sample comprises under 400,000 clones, less than 20% of them detected only once. Roughly 0.045% of the sample goes to the ten largest clones.

This specimen belongs to a study of beta chain features in type 1 diabetes (dated by TCRdb to the late 2010s). Study-wide context: Patients and healthy donors did not differ in mean age, gender distribution, total cell number or subset yield. The study compared TCRB repertoires of sorted circulating CD4+ T cell subsets between recently diagnosed type 1 diabetes patients and matched healthy donors. Naive and central memory subsets were obtained from all 30 or so donors, but regulatory and stem cell-like memory subsets were isolated from only 8 patients and 8 healthy donors. A total of around 110,000,000 sorted cells were examined across all samples, and a strong correlation was observed between cell number per subset and RNA yield.

What the work shows at the level of the full study, not this receptor alone: At VDJ recombination sites, patients with type 1 diabetes made fewer insertions and deleted more nucleotides, a pattern implying thymic rearrangement abnormalities. Only small numbers of individuals were included in the HLA sub-analyses, which left unresolved whether HLA type had any influence on TCRB rearrangement. PCR might favor shorter templates, but patient and control samples were amplified and corrected together, so any skew would affect both groups equally. In all four CD4+ subsets, TCRB CDR3 length was moderately but significantly shorter in type 1 diabetes patients. Naive, central memory and regulatory TCRB repertoires appeared to be more alike among patients than among healthy donors. Because cDNA was sequenced instead of genomic DNA, highly expressing activated cells could be over-represented, though the groups showed no difference in activation or CD3 levels.

Material for sequencing was naive CD4+ T cells from blood. Reading the label with the study, this specimen's cell subset or site is: true naive CD4+ T cells. The sequence came from a woman aged 18-30 years in good health. This chain is built from TRBV5-1 and TRBJ1-1, and TRBD1 aligns with 9 junction nucleotides. The DNA is as follows: TGCGCCAGCAGCCGGGGACAGGGTGGGAACACTGAAGCTTTCTTT. Its coded protein is CASSRGQGGNTEAFF.